This T cell receptor beta chain was identified in a study of blood T cell repertoires in COVID-19. Study details: Donors in the United States, Italy and Spain gave samples during acute or convalescent COVID-19. Sources were T cells, B-cell-depleted T cells, or PBMCs; the material itself was cDNA or gDNA.

Per the study methods: The authors estimated nucleated cell counts from reference gene primer amplification. Repertoires were generated with immunoSEQ multiplex PCR, while TCRdb's copy carries only in-frame clones and drops some. Clone size and V and J calls were adopted from that table, with D and trimming inferred from the DNA. The table records over 150,000 clones, 75% to 90% of them present only once. Between the trimmed V and J ends, which lost 3 bases and 4 bases, there was a span of 10 bases. The CDR3 length is 14 residues. The V gene's germline CDR1 is MGHRA and CDR2 YSYEKL. Two negative PCRs, clearance, or symptom resolution had been documented for recovered Cohort 3 donors.

The source is a woman aged 55-70 years who had recovered from COVID-19. The sequencing input was PBMCs or T cells enriched from blood (not recorded which). This chain uses TRBV4-1 with TRBJ1-5; a weak D match, TRBD1 (6 bases). DNA for the CDR3: TGCGCCAGCAGCCAGGTTCAGGGGAATCAGCCCCAGCATTTT. Residues: CASSQVQGNQPQHF.